This T cell receptor beta chain was captured by sequencing in a study of shared clonotypes between healthy human individuals. Study findings and constraints: Generation probabilities of non-shared clonotypes were lower (relative to those shared by all four donors).

Each subset's genomic DNA was shared equally among a number of immunoSEQ plates. Source study methods: Filtering differed because ImmunoSEQ produced junction-only sequences that carried no quality scores. Profiled with immunoSEQ multiplex PCR; TCRdb holds only in-frame clones, not every one. That table gives V, J and clone size, and the DNA gave D and trimming. The repertoire holds approximately 2,000,000 clones, with around 93% as singletons. V was pared by 6 bases and J by 3 bases, with 13 bases between. The CDR3 extends over 14 amino acids. Per the germline V gene, CDR1 is MGHRA and CDR2 is YSYEKL. CD45RO negativity and positive selection for CCR7 defined naive CD8 cells, a population that excluded terminally differentiated effector memory CD45RA+ cells. Worth noting for this clone: Its antigen is unknown.

The sequenced sample was naive CD8+ T cells from PBMCs. This rearrangement joins TRBV4-1 to TRBJ2-3; possibly TRBD1 or TRBD2 for D (5 bases each). This clonotype was sampled from a man between 18 and 35 years old in good health. Some clones in this sample may be carry-over from other donors' samples. CDR3 region: CASSRGAGTDTQYF. CDR3 in DNA: TGCGCCAGCAGTAGGGGAGCCGGGACAGATACGCAGTATTTT.